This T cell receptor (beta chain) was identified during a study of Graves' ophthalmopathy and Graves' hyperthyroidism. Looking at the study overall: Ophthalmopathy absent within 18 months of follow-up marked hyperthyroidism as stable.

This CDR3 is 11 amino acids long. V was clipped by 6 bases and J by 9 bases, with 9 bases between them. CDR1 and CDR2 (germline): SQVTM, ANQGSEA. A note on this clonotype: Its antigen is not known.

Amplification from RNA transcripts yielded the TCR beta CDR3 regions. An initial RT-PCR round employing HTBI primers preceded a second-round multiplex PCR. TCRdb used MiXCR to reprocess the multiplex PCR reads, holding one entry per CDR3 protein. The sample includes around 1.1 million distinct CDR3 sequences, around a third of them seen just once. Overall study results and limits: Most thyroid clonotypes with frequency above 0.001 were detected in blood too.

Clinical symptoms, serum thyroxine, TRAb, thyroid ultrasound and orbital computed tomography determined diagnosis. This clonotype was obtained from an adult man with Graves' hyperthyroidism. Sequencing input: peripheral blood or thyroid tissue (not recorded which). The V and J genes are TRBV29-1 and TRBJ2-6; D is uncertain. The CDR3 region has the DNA TGCAGCGTGAGGATTGGCAACGTCCTGACTTTC. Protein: CSVRIGNVLTF.